This record looks at one T cell receptor (beta chain) sequence and its context. It lacks a known antigen. Base qualities were left out, and no much larger clone turns up one base away. A cohort of around 28 patients with locally advanced or metastatic urothelial carcinoma, treated at Memorial Sloan Kettering on a trial protocol, was included. Peripheral blood mononuclear cells were collected pretreatment and during treatment, at between 1 and 8 total time points per patient. The Qiagen DNeasy Blood extraction kit was used to purify genomic DNA from total PBMCs and from tumor samples. PBMCs were collected pretreatment and during treatment and were isolated and stored as previously described. V and J are truncated by 0 bases and 4 bases respectively, leaving an intervening sequence of 11 bases. The CDR3 holds 14 amino acids from the cysteine to the phenylalanine. CDR3 DNA only is kept here, 42 bases in frame from base 1. Per the germline V gene, SGHRS is the CDR1 and YFSETQ is the CDR2.

The source of the sample is a study of PD-L1 blockade in urothelial cancer (dated 2017 in TCRdb). In terms of the full investigation: Therapy was started in about 2014 for all patients, and atezolizumab 1,200 mg was administered intravenously every 3 weeks. Patients had an ECOG performance status of 0 or 1 and had received between 0 and 3 prior chemotherapy regimens. Durable clinical benefit was achieved by nine patients but not by the remaining 20. Pretreatment blood TCR-seq was available for about 27 patients, at least one posttreatment blood collection was obtained for about 24 patients, and tumor TCR-seq was available for about 24 patients. Whole exome sequencing and RNA sequencing of pretreatment tumors were performed alongside TCR sequencing in the same patients. Blood samples were analyzed at 3 weeks after treatment start (second dose) and at 6 weeks after treatment start. About 85% of the roughly 29 patients were identified as males with urothelial cancer of bladder origin, and a prior smoking history was reported by 18 of 29 patients. Somatic, immune and clinical correlates of response to PD-L1 blockade with atezolizumab in urothelial cancer were the focus of an exploratory multi-omic analysis. Durable clinical benefit was defined as a progression-free survival longer than 6 months, and TCR features were additionally tested against progression-free survival and overall survival. Pretreatment tumor samples and matched peripheral blood, collected serially before and after atezolizumab treatment, underwent TCR sequencing. Blood samples gave a median of about 140,000 T cells and approximately 81,000 unique TCRs, with a median clonality of approximately 0.08. The investigation overall reported the following: Because the sample size was small (n of about 30) and many exploratory analyses were performed, the results are intended to be hypothesis-generating. Improved progression-free and overall survival was associated with having pretreatment peripheral blood TCR clonality below the median. At 3 weeks after the start of treatment, tumor-associated TCR clones in peripheral blood had expanded more in patients with durable benefit (n ≈ 24, p = 0.022).

Synthetic TCR analog templates were spiked into each PCR to estimate absolute template abundance from read counts. The immunoSEQ assay was used to amplify TCRbeta CDR3 regions from genomic DNA with bias-controlled V and J gene primers. Rearranged TCRbeta segments were sequenced at approximately 20X coverage. On the study's bioinformatics: Clustering was used to correct sequencing errors, and CDR3s were annotated against IMGT to assign V, D and J genes. Downstream analyses used only productive TCRbeta rearrangements and left out out-of-frame or stop-codon sequences. Clonality was computed as one minus Shannon entropy normalized by the log of the number of unique productive sequences. Clones differing between time points or between blood and tumor were identified by Fisher's exact test with Benjamini-Hochberg correction at adjusted p below 0.01. TCRdb mirrors the immuneACCESS table, restricted to in-frame sequences. Some clones are absent from its copies; in checked studies, under half trace to an unresolved V gene, and the reason for the others is unknown. V, J and clone size were drawn from that table, and D and trimming were deduced from the DNA. Counted in this sample were tens of thousands of clones; 86% of them appeared once. The top ten clones comprise around 15% of the sample.

The chain couples TRBV5-1 to TRBJ2-7, with TRBD1 as a weak D call on 5 bases. The receptor comes from a man between 60 and 75 years old with urothelial cancer. This material consisted of PBMCs, taken around atezolizumab (anti-PD-L1) treatment. The CDR3 amino acid sequence is: CASSLEQGFYEQYF. The DNA reads TGCGCCAGCAGCTTGGAGCAGGGATTTTACGAGCAGTACTTC.